The entry that follows covers one TCR beta chain sequence. This record belongs to a study of blood T cell repertoires in COVID-19. Produced via immunoSEQ multiplex PCR; TCRdb's table is partial and in-frame only. The sample holds approximately 70,000 clones; 70% to 80% are singletons and the top ten take about 30%. V was pared by 3 bases and J by 7 bases, with 9 bases of the junction left unmatched. The CDR3 has 15 amino acids. Germline V gene data show CDR1 as SGHRS and CDR2 as YFSETQ. The chain recombines TRBV5-1 with TRBJ2-1; the match to TRBD1 covers 8 bases. This sequence was found in a man in his sixties with active or convalescent COVID-19. Material for sequencing was peripheral blood. CDR3 protein: CASSSGTGTGNEQFF. In nucleotides, the CDR3 is TGCGCCAGCAGCTCGGGGACAGGCACAGGGAATGAGCAGTTCTTC. Filled out from reference TRBV5-1 and TRBJ2-1, the complete variable domain reads KAGVTQTPRYLIKTRGQQVTLSCSPISGHRSVSWYQQTPGQGLQFLFEYFSETQRNKGNFPGRFSGRQFSNSRSEMNVSTLELGDSALYLCASSSGTGTGNEQFFGPGTRLTVL.